The 25 T cell receptor beta chains in this list originate from one sample, sequenced in a study of breast tumors, draining lymph nodes, adjacent tissues. TCRdb re-called the multiplex PCR reads with MiXCR, one entry per CDR3 protein. This sample has fewer than 300,000 distinct CDR3 sequences, with about 30% found just once. Axillary draining lymph nodes of breast cancer patients supplied the node samples. The sequenced sample was axillary lymph node tissue. The receptors stem from a female donor with breast cancer. Some clones in this sample may be carry-over from other donors' samples.

This clonotype was observed many times. The chain links TRBV29-1 to TRBJ2-7; D might be TRBD1 or TRBD2, each matching 5 bases. With 3 bases removed from V and 4 bases from J, the gap between germline ends came to 19 bases. CDR1 SQVTM and CDR2 ANQGSEA come from the germline V gene. The CDR3 is 15 residues long. The chain's CDR3 is CSVDVLDRGSYEQYF. In DNA, the CDR3 is TGCAGCGTTGACGTCTTAGACAGAGGGTCTTACGAGCAGTACTTC.

This clonotype was detected ten times or more. The chain has TRBV9 and TRBJ2-1; weak D call: TRBD1 (6 bases). This CDR3 has 16 amino acids. CDR1 SGDLS and CDR2 YYNGEE come from the germline V gene. V was shortened by 4 bases and J by 9 bases, with 23 bases between the two germline ends. CDR3 nucleotides: TGTGCCAGCAGCCTTGAGACAGGTGGAGCTTTCGGTGAGCAGTTCTTC. Its protein is CASSLETGGAFGEQFF.

This clonotype was seen repeatedly, ten times or more. The chain uses TRBV7-2 and TRBJ2-1; 10 bases line up with TRBD2. The V gene end was trimmed by 2 bases and the J gene end by 10 bases; junction bases not matched to a gene: 20. Germline CDR1 and CDR2: SGHTA and FQGNSA. This CDR3 contains 19 residues. The DNA for the CDR3 is TGTGCCAGCAGCTTAAACCCTCCCCGCCTAGCGGGAGAATTAAGAGAGCAGTTCTTC. Protein product: CASSLNPPRLAGELREQFF.

This chain links TRBV7-6 with TRBJ2-5; 10 nucleotides line up with TRBD2. With 4 bases clipped from V and 5 bases from J, the junction kept 7 bases outside the gene matches. CDR3 length equals 15 residues. Germline CDR1 is SGHVS and CDR2 is FNYEAQ. The CDR3: CASSSPTSGAETQYF. The CDR3 DNA sequence: TGTGCCAGCAGCTCACCCACTAGCGGGGCCGAGACCCAGTACTTC.

The chain combines TRBV3-1 with TRBJ2-1; TRBD2 aligns across 10 bases. V lost 0 bases to trimming and J lost 10 bases; unmatched junction nucleotides: 6. The CDR3 runs 15 residues. The germline V gene has CDR1 LGHDT and CDR2 YNNKEL (reference sequence). CDR3 loop: CASSQESLAGAEQFF. As DNA, the CDR3 is TGTGCCAGCAGCCAAGAGTCGCTAGCGGGGGCCGAGCAGTTCTTC.

This clonotype appeared a few times. A much larger clone sits a single nucleotide away, making a read error possible. The chain carries TRBV11-3 and TRBJ2-6; D uncertain. Germline V gene sequence: CDR1 SGHNT, CDR2 YENEEA. This CDR3 has 15 residues. CDR3 sequence: CASSSSGSAANVLTF. CDR3 nucleotide sequence: TGTGCCAGCAGCTCATCGGGCTCTGCGGCCAACGTCCTGACTTTC.

The rearrangement joins TRBV12-3 or TRBV12-4 to TRBJ2-3; D is uncertain. The CDR3 runs to 14 residues. Trimming cost V 6 bases and J 0 bases, with 10 bases left between them. The CDR3 coding sequence is TGTGCCAGCAGCCCCGGAAGAAGCACAGATACGCAGTATTTT. It specifies CASSPGRSTDTQYF.

About this clonotype itself: A single base separates this from a much larger clone, so it may be a read error. The chain couples TRBV7-2 to TRBJ2-1, with TRBD2 matching 9 bases. The CDR3 runs 17 residues. The germline V gene encodes CDR1 SGHTA and CDR2 FQGNSA. The J segment lost 1 base and the V segment lost 1 base, leaving 5 bases of the junction unmatched. Written as DNA, the CDR3 is TGTGCCAGCAGCTTAGGGGGACTAGCTCCGTCCTACAATGAGCAGTTCTTC. Protein sequence: CASSLGGLAPSYNEQFF.

The chain has TRBV19 and TRBJ1-6; possible D gene TRBD1, 5 bases. This CDR3 contains 14 residues. V gave up 3 bases and J gave up 7 bases, with 10 bases separating them. Germline lookup yields CDR1 LNHDA and CDR2 SQIVND (reference sequence). This chain's CDR3 is CASSMGRRNSPLHF. The DNA for the CDR3 is TGTGCCAGTAGTATGGGACGGCGGAATTCACCCCTCCACTTT.

This clonotype was observed at least ten times. The chain links TRBV30 to TRBJ2-7; D may be TRBD1 or TRBD2 (5 bases each). The CDR3 has 14 amino acids. V shed 2 bases and J shed 5 bases, with 16 bases lying between them. Germline assignment: CDR1 GTSNPN and CDR2 SVGIG (reference sequence). CDR3 loop: CAWSLPPGTNEQYF. The DNA for the CDR3 is TGTGCCTGGAGTCTGCCCCCCGGGACCAACGAGCAGTACTTC.

In regard to this clonotype: Mismatch with germline at one junction end may stem from a read error. This sequence joins TRBV5-1 and TRBJ2-6; no definite D call. The CDR3 spans 12 residues. Germline-derived CDR1 and CDR2 are SGHRS and YFSETQ. Written as DNA, the CDR3 is TGCGCCAGCGGCTTTGGAGACAACGTCCTCACTTTC. It translates to CASGFGDNVLTF. The full variable domain, with the rest looked up from reference TRBV5-1 and TRBJ2-6, is KAGVTQTPRYLIKTRGQQVTLSCSPISGHRSVSWYQQTPGQGLQFLFEYFSETQRNKGNFPGRFSGRQFSNSRSEMNVSTLELGDSALYLCASGFGDNVLTFGAGSRLTVL.

This clonotype was counted ten times or more. The chain carries TRBV28 and TRBJ1-2; 8 bases line up with TRBD1. This CDR3 spans 15 amino acids. Germline CDR1 MDHEN, CDR2 SYDVKM. V dropped 4 bases and J dropped 5; count of bases not matched to a gene: 9. CDR3 loop: CASSSGPGQVYGYTF. CDR3 DNA: TGTGCCAGCAGTTCAGGTCCGGGACAGGTTTATGGCTACACCTTC.

This clonotype was counted only a few times. A much larger clone differs by one base, so this may be a read error. This chain connects TRBV5-1 to TRBJ2-5, with D uncertain. Germline assignment: CDR1 SGHRS and CDR2 YFSETQ. This CDR3 spans 14 amino acids. CDR3 sequence: CASQRAGSEDTQYF. Here the CDR3 DNA reads TGCGCCAGCCAGCGCGCCGGGTCGGAAGACACCCAGTACTTC.

Ten or more counts support this clonotype. This chain links TRBV11-2 with TRBJ2-2, with D hard to call. The ends were cut back, 1 base at V and 0 bases at J, with 12 bases in the middle. CDR1 SGHAT and CDR2 FQNNGV come from the germline V gene. CDR3 length: 17 amino acids. CDR3 loop: CASSLVRSTTNTGELFF. The DNA for the CDR3 is TGTGCCAGCAGCTTAGTCCGGTCCACGACGAACACCGGGGAGCTGTTTTTT.

This clonotype was recorded a few times. The chain combines TRBV4-3 with TRBJ2-1; the D gene is possibly TRBD2 (6 bases). V was shortened by 3 bases and J by 3 bases, with 12 bases between the two germline ends. Germline lookup yields CDR1 LGHNA and CDR2 YSLEER. This CDR3 region has 15 residues. CDR3 nucleotide sequence: TGCGCCAGCAGCCACTTCGGGACTCACTACAATGAGCAGTTCTTC. It translates to CASSHFGTHYNEQFF.

Remarks on this clonotype: This sequence may be a read error, since a much larger clone differs from it by one base. This chain connects TRBV11-2 to TRBJ1-5; TRBD1 aligns across 7 bases. The V and J ends lost 4 bases and 10 bases, in that order; junction bases with no gene match: 4. CDR3 length: 12 amino acids. Germline V CDR1 and CDR2: SGHAT, FQNNGV. Here the CDR3 DNA reads TGTGCCAGCAGCTCCCGAGGGGGCCCCCAGCATTTT. It encodes CASSSRGGPQHF.

This clonotype was recorded at least ten times. The rearrangement uses TRBV12-3 or TRBV12-4 and TRBJ1-2; no reliable D call. Trimming took 8 bases from V and 2 from J, leaving 9 bases between them. CDR3 size: 12 residues. This CDR3 is CASAKGNYGYTF. For the CDR3, the DNA is TGTGCCAGCGCGAAAGGAAACTATGGCTACACCTTC.

Ten or more counts support this clonotype. The rearrangement joins TRBV4-2 to TRBJ2-7; D is undetermined. The CDR3 contains 14 residues. Germline CDR1 is LGHNA and CDR2 is YNFKEQ. V was clipped by 0 bases and J by 1 base, with 7 bases between them. CDR3: CASSQDPRSYEQYF. The CDR3 region has the DNA TGTGCCAGCAGCCAAGATCCCAGATCCTACGAGCAGTACTTC.

In the case of this clonotype: Being one base from a much bigger clone, this may be a read error. The rearrangement links TRBV20-1 to TRBJ2-3, with TRBD2 matching 7 bases. The CDR3 loop spans 14 amino acids. In germline, CDR1 is DFQATT, CDR2 SNEGSKA (reference sequence). CDR3 sequence (DNA): TGCGGTGCTCCCAGACTAGCTGGCACAGCTACGCAGTATTTT. Translated, it gives CGAPRLAGTATQYF.

At least ten counts were recorded for this clonotype. The J gene is TRBJ2-1, the V gene TRBV7-9; D is unresolved. Trimming took 0 bases from V and 6 from J, leaving 18 bases between them. CDR3 length: 17 amino acids. Looked up from germline, CDR1 is SEHNR and CDR2 is FQNEAQ (reference sequence). CDR3 sequence: CASSLASGPGSFNEQFF. CDR3 sequence (DNA): TGTGCCAGCAGCTTAGCGAGTGGTCCCGGCAGCTTCAATGAGCAGTTCTTC.

This clonotype was recorded a few times. The CDR3 DNA sequence: TGCGCCAGCAGCTATCAGGGGGGAGGCTACACCTTC. Its protein is CASSYQGGGYTF. The chain couples TRBV5-1 to TRBJ1-2, with TRBD1 matching 7 bases. From germline, CDR1 is SGHRS and CDR2 YFSETQ. The junction had 4 bases not matched to a gene; V was cut back by 3 bases and J by 8 bases. There are 12 residues in the CDR3.

The chain combines TRBV11-2 with TRBJ2-7, with TRBD1 matching 10 bases. CDR3 length: 15 residues. Per the germline V gene, CDR1 is SGHAT and CDR2 is FQNNGV. J lost 5 bases, V lost 5 bases, and 9 bases had no gene match. The CDR3 region has the DNA TGTGCCAGCAGCCCGGGACAGGGGCCAGCCGACGAGCAGTACTTC. Amino acids: CASSPGQGPADEQYF.

This clonotype was counted ten times or more. This chain links TRBV6-1 with TRBJ2-7; 9 bases match TRBD2. The germline CDR1 and CDR2 sequences are MNHNS and SASEGT. CDR3 length: 16 amino acids. V dropped 1 base and J dropped 1; count of bases not matched to a gene: 5. CDR3 region: CASSEGAAGGSYEQYF. DNA of the CDR3: TGTGCCAGCAGTGAAGGGGCAGCGGGAGGATCCTACGAGCAGTACTTC.

The chain uses TRBV20-1 and TRBJ1-6; 8 positions agree with TRBD1. With V trimmed by 1 base and J by 9 bases, 5 bases remained unmatched. The CDR3 contains 14 residues. Germline V CDR1 and CDR2: DFQATT, SNEGSKA (reference sequence). The CDR3 spells CSARVQGAPSPLHF. The CDR3 nucleotides are TGCAGTGCTAGAGTTCAGGGGGCGCCTTCACCCCTCCACTTT.

This clonotype was found many times. The chain joins TRBV20-1 to TRBJ2-7; 12 bases fit TRBD2. The V gene end was trimmed by 6 bases and the J gene end by 7 bases; junction bases not matched to a gene: 10. The CDR3 runs to 14 residues. CDR1 DFQATT and CDR2 SNEGSKA come from the germline V gene (reference sequence). For the CDR3, the DNA is TGCAGTGCCACCCTGGGTCTAGCGGGGGGGGAGCAGTACTTC. Protein sequence: CSATLGLAGGEQYF.